A selection of T cell receptor beta chains follows, all from one sample in a study of OX40 agonist ivuxolimab in advanced cancers. Clones were sequenced by immunoSEQ multiplex PCR, and TCRdb holds only the in-frame ones, with some missing. In the table there are 50,000 to 75,000 clones, more than 75% of which are singletons. This specimen consisted of CD4+ or CD8+ T cells sorted from blood, obtained in a trial of the OX40 agonist ivuxolimab. These receptors all come from an adult with an advanced solid tumor such as melanoma, head and neck, liver or kidney cancer. CDR3s include the opening cysteine and the closing phenylalanine or tryptophan. Fields, in order: J gene, V gene, CDR3 protein.

J gene: TRBJ1-4; V gene: TRBV7-6; CDR3 protein: CASAQGAPGTNEKLFF
J gene: TRBJ2-1; V gene: TRBV6-1; CDR3 protein: CASSHLPNEQFF
J gene: TRBJ1-3; V gene: TRBV6-5; CDR3 protein: CASSRDGSGNTIYF
J gene: TRBJ2-7; V gene: TRBV7-8; CDR3 protein: CASSLSRTGGFTPYEQYF
J gene: TRBJ1-5; V gene: TRBV6-6; CDR3 protein: CASSYSSSNSNQPQHF
J gene: TRBJ1-6; V gene: TRBV2; CDR3 protein: CASSELWSPLHF
J gene: TRBJ2-1; V gene: TRBV5-1; CDR3 protein: CASSISGTRWNEQFF
J gene: TRBJ2-1; V gene: TRBV18; CDR3 protein: CASSPTSLAGGSREQFF
J gene: TRBJ1-5; V gene: TRBV7-8; CDR3 protein: CASSLALGGASNQPQHF
J gene: TRBJ1-5; V gene: TRBV7-9; CDR3 protein: CASSLGGTNQPQHF
J gene: TRBJ2-4; V gene: TRBV13; CDR3 protein: CASSLRQGLNIQYF
J gene: TRBJ2-3; V gene: TRBV10-1; CDR3 protein: CASSRTSGQPTSTDTQYF
J gene: TRBJ2-1; V gene: TRBV19; CDR3 protein: CASIGTGPTREQFF
J gene: TRBJ2-7; V gene: TRBV7-3; CDR3 protein: CASSHPGGTPYF
J gene: TRBJ1-1; V gene: TRBV19; CDR3 protein: CASSSRTQNTEAFF
J gene: TRBJ1-2; V gene: TRBV7-8; CDR3 protein: CASSLGVDYGYTF
J gene: TRBJ2-2; V gene: TRBV7-3; CDR3 protein: CASSLGGTNTGELFF
J gene: TRBJ1-2; V gene: TRBV6-5; CDR3 protein: CASSYSEGYGYTF
J gene: TRBJ2-5; V gene: TRBV9; CDR3 protein: CASSVQQGRETQYF
J gene: TRBJ1-2; V gene: TRBV19; CDR3 protein: CASSLTGDRTPYGYTF
J gene: TRBJ1-2; V gene: TRBV4-2; CDR3 protein: CASSQVTATINYGYTF
J gene: TRBJ2-3; V gene: TRBV7-3; CDR3 protein: CASSGGTDTQYF
J gene: TRBJ2-1; V gene: TRBV5-1; CDR3 protein: CASSPRTETYNEQFF
J gene: TRBJ1-1; V gene: TRBV20-1; CDR3 protein: CSAKGVAEAFF
J gene: TRBJ2-3; V gene: TRBV30; CDR3 protein: CAWSAIGLAGGRGDTQYF
J gene: TRBJ2-1; V gene: TRBV19; CDR3 protein: CASSHSGNPAYNEQFF
J gene: TRBJ2-5; V gene: TRBV7-9; CDR3 protein: CASSFDGYQETQYF
J gene: TRBJ2-7; V gene: TRBV2; CDR3 protein: CASRWGTGHYEQYF
J gene: TRBJ2-7; V gene: TRBV4-2; CDR3 protein: CASSQDWAMQSYEQYF
J gene: TRBJ1-2; V gene: TRBV27; CDR3 protein: CASSLIGTSFYTF
J gene: TRBJ2-5; V gene: TRBV5-4; CDR3 protein: CASRQQGREETQYF